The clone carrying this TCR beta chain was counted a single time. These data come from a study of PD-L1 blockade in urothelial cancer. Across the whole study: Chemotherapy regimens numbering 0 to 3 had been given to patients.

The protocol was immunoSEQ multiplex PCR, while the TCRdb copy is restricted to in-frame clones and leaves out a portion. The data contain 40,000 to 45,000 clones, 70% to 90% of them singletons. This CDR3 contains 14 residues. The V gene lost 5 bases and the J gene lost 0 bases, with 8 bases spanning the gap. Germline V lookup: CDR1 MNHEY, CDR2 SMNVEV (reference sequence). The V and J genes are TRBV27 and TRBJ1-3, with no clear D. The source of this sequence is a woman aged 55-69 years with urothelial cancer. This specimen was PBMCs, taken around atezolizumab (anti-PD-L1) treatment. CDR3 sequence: CASSPQRSGNTIYF. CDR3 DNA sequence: TGTGCCAGCAGTCCCCAGCGCTCTGGAAACACCATATATTTT.